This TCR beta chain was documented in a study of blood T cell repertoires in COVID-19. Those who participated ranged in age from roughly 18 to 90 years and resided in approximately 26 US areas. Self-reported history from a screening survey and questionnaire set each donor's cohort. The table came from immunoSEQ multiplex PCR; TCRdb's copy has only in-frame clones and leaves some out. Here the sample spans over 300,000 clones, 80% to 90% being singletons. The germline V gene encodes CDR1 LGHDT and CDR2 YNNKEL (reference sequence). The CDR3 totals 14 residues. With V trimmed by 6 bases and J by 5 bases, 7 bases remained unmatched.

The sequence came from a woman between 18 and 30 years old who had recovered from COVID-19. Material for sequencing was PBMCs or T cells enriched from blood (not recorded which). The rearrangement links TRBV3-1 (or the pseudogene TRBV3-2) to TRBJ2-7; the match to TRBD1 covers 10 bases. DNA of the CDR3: TGTGCCAGCAGACAGGGACAGGGGAGGAACGAGCAGTACTTC. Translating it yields CASRQGQGRNEQYF.